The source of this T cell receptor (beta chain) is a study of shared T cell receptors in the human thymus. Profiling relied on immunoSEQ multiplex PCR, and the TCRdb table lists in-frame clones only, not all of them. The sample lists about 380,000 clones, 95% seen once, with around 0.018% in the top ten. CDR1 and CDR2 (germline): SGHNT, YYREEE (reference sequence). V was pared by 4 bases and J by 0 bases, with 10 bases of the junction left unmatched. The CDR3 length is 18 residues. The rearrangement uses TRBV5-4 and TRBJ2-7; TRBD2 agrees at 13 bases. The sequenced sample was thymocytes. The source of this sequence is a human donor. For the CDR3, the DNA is TGTGCCAGCAGCGAATTCCCGGGACTAGCGGGAAGCTCCTACGAGCAGTACTTC. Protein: CASSEFPGLAGSSYEQYF.